These 25 T cell receptor beta chains were all obtained from the same sample, sequenced in a study of T cell responses to AZD1222 COVID-19 vaccine. The method was immunoSEQ multiplex PCR; TCRdb's version includes in-frame clones alone and lacks a portion of them. The sample lists over 150,000 clones, around nine tenths occurring once. Here the sequenced sample was peripheral blood, taken on day 0 of AZD1222 vaccination. These receptors were taken from an adult in good health.

The chain has TRBV3-1 (or the pseudogene TRBV3-2) and TRBJ1-2, with D perhaps matching TRBD1 (5 bases). Germline V gene lookup returns CDR1 LGHDT and CDR2 YNNKEL (reference sequence). Trimming took off 2 bases at V and 2 bases at J, with 15 bases between the two ends. CDR3 length equals 16 residues. This CDR3 reads CASSQNLNPGNYGYTF. The CDR3 DNA sequence: TGTGCCAGCAGCCAAAATCTGAACCCAGGGAACTATGGCTACACCTTC.

The gene calls are TRBV7-9 and TRBJ1-6; 8 nucleotides match TRBD1. Germline V CDR1 and CDR2: SEHNR, FQNEAQ (reference sequence). This CDR3 has 15 residues. Trimming took 2 bases from V and 6 from J; bases not matched to a gene: 3. The CDR3, as DNA: TGTGCCAGCAGCTTATTGGACAGGGTTAATTCACCCCTCCACTTT. This translates into CASSLLDRVNSPLHF.

CDR3: CASSVGAPSSYEQYF. Written as DNA, the CDR3 is TGTGCCAGCAGCGTCGGCGCTCCTTCGTCCTACGAGCAGTACTTC. This chain joins TRBV9 and TRBJ2-7; no firm D call. CDR1 SGDLS and CDR2 YYNGEE come from the germline V gene. V was clipped by 2 bases and J by 1 base, with 13 bases between them. This CDR3 comprises 15 residues.

This clone showed up just once. The CDR3 loop reads CASSSAGNTIYF. Written as DNA, the CDR3 is TGTGCCAGCAGCTCAGCGGGAAACACCATATATTTT. The V call is TRBV6-1, the J call TRBJ1-3; D is ambiguous. The CDR3 has 12 amino acids. The germline gives CDR1 MNHNS, CDR2 SASEGT. Trimming removed 6 bases at V and 4 bases at J, with 7 bases between.

The chain combines TRBV27 with TRBJ2-1; the D is unclear. Germline loops: CDR1 MNHEY, CDR2 SMNVEV (reference sequence). V gave up 4 bases and J gave up 2 bases, with 18 bases separating them. This CDR3 region has 17 residues. The DNA for the CDR3 is TGTGCCAGCAGTTCCCCTGCTGGCGGATTTACCTACAATGAGCAGTTCTTC. This sequence encodes CASSSPAGGFTYNEQFF.

The chain recombines TRBV6-4 with TRBJ2-3, with D tentatively TRBD2 (6 bases). V was clipped by 5 bases and J by 2 bases, with 11 bases between them. The CDR3 runs to 14 residues. Germline CDR1 reads MRHNA; CDR2 reads SNTAGT. CDR3 residues: CASSPAGTTDTQYF. The CDR3 DNA sequence: TGTGCCAGCAGTCCCGCGGGGACCACAGATACGCAGTATTTT.

The count of this clone is one. The rearrangement links TRBV7-9 to TRBJ1-1; 11 nucleotides align to TRBD1. Looked up from germline, CDR1 is SEHNR and CDR2 is FQNEAQ (reference sequence). There are 15 residues in the CDR3. V lost 6 bases to trimming and J lost 1 base; unmatched junction nucleotides: 4. The CDR3 nucleotides are TGTGCCAGCAGTCGGACAGGGGGCGCGAACACTGAAGCTTTCTTT. Translated: CASSRTGGANTEAFF.

The rearrangement uses TRBV11-2 and TRBJ1-2, with TRBD1 matching over 8 bases. With V trimmed by 1 base and J by 6 bases, 7 bases remained unmatched. The germline gives CDR1 SGHAT, CDR2 FQNNGV. CDR3 length: 15 residues. The CDR3 sequence is CASSLAGGIGDGYTF. The CDR3 region has the DNA TGTGCCAGCAGCTTAGCAGGGGGCATCGGAGATGGCTACACCTTC.

The CDR3 DNA reads TGCGCCAGCAGCTTTACAGGGGTCTCCTCCTACGAGCAGTACTTC. Its translation is CASSFTGVSSYEQYF. The chain employs TRBV5-1 and TRBJ2-7, with 7 bases identical to TRBD1. Germline CDR1 and CDR2: SGHRS and YFSETQ. This CDR3 spans 15 amino acids. V was clipped by 2 bases and J by 0 bases; unmatched bases: 5. The full variable domain, in which reference TRBV5-1 and TRBJ2-7 provide the parts outside the CDR3, is KAGVTQTPRYLIKTRGQQVTLSCSPISGHRSVSWYQQTPGQGLQFLFEYFSETQRNKGNFPGRFSGRQFSNSRSEMNVSTLELGDSALYLCASSFTGVSSYEQYFGPGTRLTVT.

This chain links TRBV2 with TRBJ2-1; 11 nucleotides agree with TRBD2. Germline CDR1 SNHLY, CDR2 FYNNEI. Trimming at V came to 5 bases and at J to 5 bases, leaving 5 bases not matched to a gene. The CDR3 has 15 amino acids. DNA for the CDR3: TGTGCCAGCAGTCCCTGGGGACTAGCGGACAATGAGCAGTTCTTC. Its translation: CASSPWGLADNEQFF.

The CDR3 DNA follows: TGCGCCAGCAGCTTGGAGGCAGACACTGAAGCTTTCTTT. Its protein is CASSLEADTEAFF. The chain carries TRBV5-1 and TRBJ1-1; D remains unclear. The V gene's germline CDR1 is SGHRS and CDR2 YFSETQ. This CDR3 comprises 13 residues. Trimming shortened V by 0 bases and J by 3 bases, and 6 bases separated the two germline ends.

This clone was counted a few times. The chain couples TRBV15 to TRBJ1-5; D is possibly TRBD1 (5 bases). Germline V gives CDR1 LNHNV, CDR2 YYDKDF (reference sequence). The CDR3 contains 15 residues. V lost 3 bases to trimming and J lost 7 bases, with 16 bases between them. The CDR3 DNA sequence: TGTGCCACCAGCAGCCAAGGGGCGCGCGACCAGCCCCAGCATTTT. Its protein is CATSSQGARDQPQHF.

The chain employs TRBV19 and TRBJ2-2; a possible D gene is TRBD1 (6 bases). In germline, CDR1 is LNHDA, CDR2 SQIVND (reference sequence). The germline V and J ends were trimmed by 9 bases and 2 bases, with 13 bases remaining between them. CDR3 length equals 14 residues. The CDR3 DNA follows: TGTGCCAGCAGGACAGAAACTAACACCGGGGAGCTGTTTTTT. Protein product: CASRTETNTGELFF.

The chain links TRBV28 to TRBJ1-3; no clear D gene. The CDR3 totals 16 residues. Looked up from germline, CDR1 is MDHEN and CDR2 is SYDVKM. Trimming pared 8 bases from V and 0 bases from J, leaving 17 bases between. In DNA, the CDR3 is TGTGCCAGCCTAGGGTCCTCTTTAATCTCTGGAAACACCATATATTTT. Amino acid sequence: CASLGSSLISGNTIYF.

This chain connects TRBV6-6 to TRBJ1-1; D unresolved. The germline V gene encodes CDR1 MNHNY and CDR2 SVGAGI (reference sequence). V was clipped by 6 bases and J by 11 bases, with 16 bases between them. The CDR3 length is 12 residues. CDR3 sequence: CASSRRGYGAFF. Here the CDR3 DNA reads TGTGCCAGCAGCCGACGGGGTTACGGGGCTTTCTTT.

This clone turned up a few times. The chain combines TRBV11-2 with TRBJ1-4; D is ambiguous. The CDR3 spans 14 residues. Germline CDR1 is SGHAT and CDR2 is FQNNGV. V was pared by 4 bases and J by 8 bases, with 14 bases between. The CDR3 DNA is TGTGCCAGCAGCTCGCAGGCGGAGGGAGAAAAACTGTTTTTT. This encodes CASSSQAEGEKLFF.

The V and J genes are TRBV9 and TRBJ2-3; tentatively, D is TRBD2 (6 bases). V lost 0 bases and J lost 6, with 14 bases in between. Germline V lookup: CDR1 SGDLS, CDR2 YYNGEE. The CDR3 spans 15 residues. The CDR3 bases are TGTGCCAGCAGCGTAGAGGGCGGGGTGGGTGATACGCAGTATTTT. It yields the protein CASSVEGGVGDTQYF.

The chain combines TRBV19 with TRBJ2-7; D gene uncertain. Per the germline V gene, CDR1 is LNHDA and CDR2 is SQIVND (reference sequence). The CDR3 sequence is 14 residues long. V was shortened by 1 base and J by 3 bases, with 10 bases between the two germline ends. CDR3 sequence (DNA): TGTGCCAGTAGTATAGGCGACTCAAACTACGAGCAGTACTTC. Its translation: CASSIGDSNYEQYF.

This sequence joins TRBV7-8 and TRBJ1-4; 10 bases agree with TRBD1. CDR1 is SGHVS, CDR2 FQNEAQ, per germline. Unmatched junction bases numbered 6, after V lost 5 bases and J lost 3 bases. The CDR3 is 16 amino acids. The CDR3 loop reads CASSRGQGMPNEKLFF. As DNA, the CDR3 is TGTGCCAGCAGCCGGGGACAGGGGATGCCTAATGAAAAACTGTTTTTT.

The rearrangement uses TRBV9 and TRBJ2-3; the match to TRBD1 covers 8 bases. V lost 7 bases, J lost 2 bases, and 12 bases stayed unmatched. This CDR3 spans 16 amino acids. Germline CDR1 is SGDLS and CDR2 is YYNGEE. CDR3 DNA: TGTGCCAGCGCCGAAGAGGGACAGGCCCTCACAGATACGCAGTATTTT. Protein sequence: CASAEEGQALTDTQYF. The whole variable domain, filled in from reference TRBV9 and TRBJ2-3, reads DSGVTQTPKHLITATGQRVTLRCSPRSGDLSVYWYQQSLDQGLQFLIQYYNGEERAKGNILERFSAQQFPDLHSELNLSSLELGDSALYFCASAEEGQALTDTQYFGPGTRLTVL.

This chain connects TRBV2 to TRBJ1-4; a weak D match, TRBD1 (5 bases). Germline V CDR1 and CDR2: SNHLY, FYNNEI. V gave up 7 bases and J gave up 3 bases, with 15 bases separating them. There are 15 residues in the CDR3. In nucleotides, the CDR3 is TGTGCCAGCATCCGACAGAGCAACCCTAATGAAAAACTGTTTTTT. Translating it yields CASIRQSNPNEKLFF.

This clone was picked up one time. The chain is built from TRBV19 and TRBJ1-2; tentatively, D is TRBD1 (5 bases). Trimming took 2 bases from V and 8 from J, leaving 9 bases between them. The CDR3 is made up of 12 amino acids. CDR1 is LNHDA and CDR2 is SQIVND in the germline V gene (reference sequence). The CDR3 nucleotides are TGTGCCAGTAGTATAAGGGGAGACGGCTACACCTTC. It encodes CASSIRGDGYTF.

This clone appeared a single time. The chain recombines TRBV7-8 with TRBJ1-6; D unresolved. This CDR3 has 14 amino acids. V was clipped by 5 bases and J by 10 bases, with 15 bases between them. CDR1 and CDR2 from the germline V gene are SGHVS and FQNEAQ. The CDR3 loop reads CASSPSPRLSPLHF. The CDR3 DNA follows: TGTGCCAGCAGCCCCAGTCCGCGGTTGTCACCCCTCCACTTT.

CDR3 in amino acids: CASSYPATNEKLFF. The CDR3 DNA is TGTGCCAGCAGTTACCCAGCAACTAATGAAAAACTGTTTTTT. V and J are TRBV28 and TRBJ1-4; D call uncertain. The CDR3 has 14 residues. Germline assignment: CDR1 MDHEN and CDR2 SYDVKM. The V end was cut by 4 bases, the J end by 0 bases, with 6 bases between.

CDR3 loop: CASSTSGAQGEQYF. For the CDR3, the DNA is TGTGCCAGTAGTACTTCCGGGGCGCAGGGCGAGCAGTACTTC. The V and J genes are TRBV19 and TRBJ2-7; TRBD1 or TRBD2 may be the D gene (5 bases each). Germline assignment: CDR1 LNHDA and CDR2 SQIVND (reference sequence). Deletions cut 4 bases from V and 6 bases from J, with 16 bases between. The CDR3 loop spans 14 amino acids.